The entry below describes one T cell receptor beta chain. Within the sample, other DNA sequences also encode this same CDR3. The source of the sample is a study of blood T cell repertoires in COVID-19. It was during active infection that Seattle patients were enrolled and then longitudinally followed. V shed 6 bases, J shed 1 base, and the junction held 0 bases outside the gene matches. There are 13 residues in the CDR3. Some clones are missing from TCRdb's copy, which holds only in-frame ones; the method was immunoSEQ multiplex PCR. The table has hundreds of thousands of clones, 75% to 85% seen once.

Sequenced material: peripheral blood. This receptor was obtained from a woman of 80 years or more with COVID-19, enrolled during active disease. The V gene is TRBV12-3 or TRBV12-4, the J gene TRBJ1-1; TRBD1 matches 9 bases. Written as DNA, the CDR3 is TGTGCCAGCAGGGGACAGGGGAACACTGAAGCTTTCTTT. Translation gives CASRGQGNTEAFF.